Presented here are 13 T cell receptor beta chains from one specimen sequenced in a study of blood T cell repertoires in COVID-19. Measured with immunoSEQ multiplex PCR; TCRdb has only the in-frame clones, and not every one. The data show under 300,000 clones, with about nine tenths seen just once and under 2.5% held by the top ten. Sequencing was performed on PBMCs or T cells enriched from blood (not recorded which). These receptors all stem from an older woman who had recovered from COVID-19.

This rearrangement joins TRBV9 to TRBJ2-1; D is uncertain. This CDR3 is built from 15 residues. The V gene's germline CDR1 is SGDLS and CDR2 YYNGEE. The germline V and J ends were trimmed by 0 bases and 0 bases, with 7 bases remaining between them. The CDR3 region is CASSVVAYSYNEQFF. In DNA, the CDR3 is TGTGCCAGCAGCGTAGTTGCGTACTCCTACAATGAGCAGTTCTTC. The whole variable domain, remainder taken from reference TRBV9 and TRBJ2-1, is DSGVTQTPKHLITATGQRVTLRCSPRSGDLSVYWYQQSLDQGLQFLIQYYNGEERAKGNILERFSAQQFPDLHSELNLSSLELGDSALYFCASSVVAYSYNEQFFGPGTRLTVL.

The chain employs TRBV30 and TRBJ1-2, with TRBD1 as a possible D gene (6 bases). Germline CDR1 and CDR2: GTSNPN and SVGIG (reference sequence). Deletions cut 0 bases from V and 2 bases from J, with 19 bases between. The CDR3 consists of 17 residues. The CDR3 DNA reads TGTGCCTGGAGTGTACTACAGGGAAGGGCAGTCAACTATGGCTACACCTTC. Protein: CAWSVLQGRAVNYGYTF.

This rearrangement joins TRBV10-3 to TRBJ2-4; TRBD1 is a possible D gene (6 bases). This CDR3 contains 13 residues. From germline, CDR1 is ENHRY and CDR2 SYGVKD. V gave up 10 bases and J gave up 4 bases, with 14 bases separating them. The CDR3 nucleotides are TGTGCCACTCGACAGGAAGTTAAAAACATTCAGTACTTC. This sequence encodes CATRQEVKNIQYF.

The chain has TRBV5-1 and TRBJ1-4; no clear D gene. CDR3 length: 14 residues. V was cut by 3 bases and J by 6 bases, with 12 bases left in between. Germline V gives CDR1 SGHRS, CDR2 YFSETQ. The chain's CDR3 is CASSYAGSDEKLFF. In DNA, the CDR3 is TGCGCCAGCAGCTACGCGGGATCGGATGAAAAACTGTTTTTT.

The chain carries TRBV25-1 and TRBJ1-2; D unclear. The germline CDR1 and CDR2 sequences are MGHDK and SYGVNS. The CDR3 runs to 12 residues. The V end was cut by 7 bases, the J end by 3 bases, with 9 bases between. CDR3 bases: TGTGCCAGCAAGGGAGTTGACTATGGCTACACCTTC. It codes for CASKGVDYGYTF.

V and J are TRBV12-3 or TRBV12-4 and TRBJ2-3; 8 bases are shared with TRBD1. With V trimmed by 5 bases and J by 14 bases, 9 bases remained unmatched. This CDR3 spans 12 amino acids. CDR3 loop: CASSVSGGARYF. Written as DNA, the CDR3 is TGTGCCAGCAGTGTCTCAGGGGGCGCTCGGTATTTT.

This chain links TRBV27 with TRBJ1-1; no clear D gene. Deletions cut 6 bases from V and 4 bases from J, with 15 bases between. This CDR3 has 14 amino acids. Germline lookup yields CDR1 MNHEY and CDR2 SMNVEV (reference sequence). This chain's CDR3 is CASSPGPLSTEAFF. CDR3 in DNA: TGTGCCAGCAGCCCTGGGCCCCTGAGCACTGAAGCTTTCTTT.

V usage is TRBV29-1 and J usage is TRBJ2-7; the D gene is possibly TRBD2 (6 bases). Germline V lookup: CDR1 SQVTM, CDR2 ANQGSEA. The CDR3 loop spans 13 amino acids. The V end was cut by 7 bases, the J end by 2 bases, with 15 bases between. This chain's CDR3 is CSAGTDTPYEQYF. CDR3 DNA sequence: TGCAGCGCTGGGACTGATACACCCTACGAGCAGTACTTC.

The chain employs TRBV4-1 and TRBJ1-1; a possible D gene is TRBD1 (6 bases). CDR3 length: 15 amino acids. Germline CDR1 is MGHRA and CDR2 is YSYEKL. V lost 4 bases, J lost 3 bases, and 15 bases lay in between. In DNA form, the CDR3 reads TGCGCCAGCAGCCCCCAAACAGGGACCTACACTGAAGCTTTCTTT. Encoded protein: CASSPQTGTYTEAFF.

The CDR3 DNA is TGCGCCAGCAGCTTATTAGGGGACACTGAAGCTTTCTTT. It translates to CASSLLGDTEAFF. The rearrangement joins TRBV5-1 to TRBJ1-1; D might be TRBD1 (5 bases). This CDR3 comprises 13 residues. Trimming removed 2 bases from V and 3 bases from J, with 8 bases in between. Germline CDR1 reads SGHRS; CDR2 reads YFSETQ. Filled out from reference TRBV5-1 and TRBJ1-1, the complete variable domain reads KAGVTQTPRYLIKTRGQQVTLSCSPISGHRSVSWYQQTPGQGLQFLFEYFSETQRNKGNFPGRFSGRQFSNSRSEMNVSTLELGDSALYLCASSLLGDTEAFFGQGTRLTVV.

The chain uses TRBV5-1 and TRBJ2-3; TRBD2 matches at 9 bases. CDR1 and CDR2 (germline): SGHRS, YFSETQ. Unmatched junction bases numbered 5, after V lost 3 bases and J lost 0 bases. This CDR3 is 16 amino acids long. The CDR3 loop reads CASSSGLATSTDTQYF. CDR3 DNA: TGCGCCAGCAGCTCTGGACTAGCGACAAGCACAGATACGCAGTATTTT.

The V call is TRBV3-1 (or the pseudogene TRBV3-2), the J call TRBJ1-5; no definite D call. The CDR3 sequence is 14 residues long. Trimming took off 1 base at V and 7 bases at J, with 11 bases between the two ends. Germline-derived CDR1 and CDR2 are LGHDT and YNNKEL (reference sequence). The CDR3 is CASSQGWRGQPQHF. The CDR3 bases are TGTGCCAGCAGCCAAGGGTGGCGAGGCCAGCCCCAGCATTTT.

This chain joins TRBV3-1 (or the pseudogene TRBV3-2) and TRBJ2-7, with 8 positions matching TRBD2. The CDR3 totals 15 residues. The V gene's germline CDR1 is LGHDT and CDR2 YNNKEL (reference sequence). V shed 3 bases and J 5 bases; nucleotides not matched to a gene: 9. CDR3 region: CASSQVGLEYNEQYF. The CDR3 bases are TGTGCCAGCAGCCAGGTGGGACTAGAATACAACGAGCAGTACTTC.